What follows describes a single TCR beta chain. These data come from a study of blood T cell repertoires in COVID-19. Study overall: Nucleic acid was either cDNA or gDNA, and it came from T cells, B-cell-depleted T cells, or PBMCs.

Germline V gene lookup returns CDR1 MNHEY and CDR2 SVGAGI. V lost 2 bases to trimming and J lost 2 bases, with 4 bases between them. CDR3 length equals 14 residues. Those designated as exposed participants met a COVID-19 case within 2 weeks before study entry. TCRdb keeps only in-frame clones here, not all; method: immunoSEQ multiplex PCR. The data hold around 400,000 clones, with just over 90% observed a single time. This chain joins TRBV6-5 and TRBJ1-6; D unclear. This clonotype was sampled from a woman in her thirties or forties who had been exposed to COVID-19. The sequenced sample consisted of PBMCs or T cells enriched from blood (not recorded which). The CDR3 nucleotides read TGTGCCAGCAGTTACGAGGCCTATAATTCACCCCTCCACTTT. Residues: CASSYEAYNSPLHF.